These 24 T cell receptor beta chains originate from one sample sequenced in a study of radiation and T cells in renal cell carcinoma. Using immunoSEQ multiplex PCR, the repertoire was profiled, and TCRdb retains in-frame clones only, with some absent. The table lists around 130,000 clones, roughly four fifths of them singletons, with less than 2.5% in the top ten. The time point was: blood 2 weeks post-SBRT. Specified treatment: 15 Gy SBRT to primary tumor, nephrectomy 4 weeks later. Sequenced here: blood, sampled from a patient whose treatment included radiotherapy and nephrectomy. The receptors shown here come from a woman in her fifties or sixties with renal cell carcinoma.

Note on this clone: Possible read error: a much larger clone is one base away. The same CDR3 also results from other DNA sequences found in this sample. Here the CDR3 DNA reads TGTGCCAGCAGCTTGAGGGGGAACTATGGCTACACCTTC. Its translation: CASSLRGNYGYTF. The chain recombines TRBV5-4 with TRBJ1-2; D is perhaps TRBD1 (6 bases). CDR1 and CDR2 from the germline V gene are SGHNT and YYREEE (reference sequence). Trimming removed 1 base from V and 2 bases from J, with 6 bases in between. This CDR3 region has 13 residues.

V and J are TRBV19 and TRBJ1-4; D remains ambiguous. Germline CDR1 LNHDA, CDR2 SQIVND (reference sequence). The CDR3 sequence is 12 residues long. The CDR3 coding sequence is TGTGCTAGCAGTCCAACTAATGAAAAACTGTTTTTT. Protein product: CASSPTNEKLFF. Using reference TRBV19 and TRBJ1-4 for the parts outside the CDR3, the full variable domain is DGGITQSPKYLFRKEGQNVTLSCEQNLNHDAMYWYRQDPGQGLRLIYYSQIVNDFQKGDIAEGYSVSREKKESFPLTVTSAQKNPTAFYLCASSPTNEKLFFGSGTQLSVL.

Comment on this clone: The same CDR3 is also encoded by other DNA sequences in this sample. This rearrangement joins TRBV15 to TRBJ2-5; D is unclear. The CDR3 length is 14 residues. Trimming pared 0 bases from V and 4 bases from J, leaving 9 bases between. CDR1 and CDR2 (germline): LNHNV, YYDKDF (reference sequence). Here the CDR3 reads CATSRDLGIETQYF. The DNA of the CDR3 is TGTGCCACCAGCAGAGATCTAGGGATAGAGACCCAGTACTTC.

The rearrangement joins TRBV4-1 to TRBJ2-3; 7 bases map to TRBD2. This CDR3 has 16 amino acids. Germline loops: CDR1 MGHRA, CDR2 YSYEKL. Trimming at V came to 0 bases and at J to 3 bases, leaving 6 bases not matched to a gene. Written as DNA, the CDR3 is TGCGCCAGCAGCCAAGAGAGGTGGGGAGGGACAGATACGCAGTATTTT. Translating it yields CASSQERWGGTDTQYF.

This chain uses TRBV6-5 with TRBJ1-1; D is perhaps TRBD1 (5 bases). Germline V CDR1 and CDR2: MNHEY, SVGAGI. V lost 6 bases and J 0 bases, leaving 11 bases between the germline ends. The CDR3 covers 14 residues. The CDR3 coding sequence is TGTGCCAGCAGCTACGGGGGAGTGAACACTGAAGCTTTCTTT. Protein: CASSYGGVNTEAFF.

This clone was found once. The rearrangement links TRBV5-1 to TRBJ1-2; 9 bases agree with TRBD1. The CDR3 has 14 residues. Looked up from germline, CDR1 is SGHRS and CDR2 is YFSETQ. J was trimmed by 7 bases and V by 4 bases; bases with no gene match: 8. CDR3 DNA: TGCGCCAGCAGCGATACAGGGGGCGCGCCTGGCTACACCTTC. This gives the protein CASSDTGGAPGYTF.

This chain joins TRBV6-6 and TRBJ1-2, with D unclear. The CDR3 consists of 11 residues. Germline V lookup: CDR1 MNHNY, CDR2 SVGAGI (reference sequence). Trimming pared 0 bases from V and 6 bases from J, leaving 2 bases between. The CDR3 reads CASSYSDGYTF. CDR3 sequence (DNA): TGTGCCAGCAGTTACTCGGATGGCTACACCTTC.

V and J are TRBV4-1 and TRBJ1-1; 8 bases map to TRBD1. This CDR3 has 16 amino acids. V gave up 3 bases and J gave up 4 bases; unmatched junction bases: 10. From germline, CDR1 is MGHRA and CDR2 YSYEKL. The CDR3 nucleotides read TGCGCCAGCAGCCAGGTACGGACAGGGCAGGGCACTGAAGCTTTCTTT. Protein: CASSQVRTGQGTEAFF.

This chain links TRBV28 with TRBJ2-7, with a tentative D call TRBD2 (5 bases). Germline V lookup: CDR1 MDHEN, CDR2 SYDVKM. The CDR3 length is 13 residues. Trimming stripped 3 bases from V and 2 bases from J, with 8 bases between. The CDR3 here is CASSFSGTYEQYF. CDR3 bases: TGTGCCAGCAGTTTCTCCGGGACCTACGAGCAGTACTTC.

The chain recombines TRBV6-1 with TRBJ1-1, with a possible D match to TRBD1 (5 bases). CDR1 is MNHNS, CDR2 SASEGT, per germline. The CDR3 runs 14 residues. V gave up 5 bases and J gave up 5 bases, with 15 bases separating them. This chain's CDR3 is CASSSGGVGTEAFF. CDR3 nucleotides: TGTGCCAGCAGTTCTGGAGGGGTGGGAACTGAAGCTTTCTTT.

This clone was recorded a few times. This chain links TRBV2 with TRBJ2-1; TRBD2 agrees at 13 bases. The junction had 1 base not matched to a gene; V was cut back by 3 bases and J by 5 bases. The CDR3 is made up of 15 amino acids. Per the germline V gene, CDR1 is SNHLY and CDR2 is FYNNEI. Written as DNA, the CDR3 is TGTGCCAGCAGTGAGGGACTAGCGGGAAACAATGAGCAGTTCTTC. It translates to CASSEGLAGNNEQFF.

CDR3 residues: CASFLVAGAGTDTQYF. Here the CDR3 DNA reads TGTGCCAGCTTCTTAGTAGCGGGAGCGGGCACAGATACGCAGTATTTT. The rearrangement uses TRBV27 and TRBJ2-3; 9 nucleotides match TRBD2. V shed 8 bases and J 1 base; nucleotides not matched to a gene: 10. Germline CDR1 and CDR2: MNHEY and SMNVEV (reference sequence). The CDR3 is made up of 16 amino acids.

The V and J genes are TRBV6-5 and TRBJ2-7, with a possible D match to TRBD1 (5 bases). The CDR3 length is 13 residues. From germline, CDR1 is MNHEY and CDR2 SVGAGI. Trimming left V 0 bases short and J 6 bases short, with 9 bases between. CDR3 DNA: TGTGCCAGCAGTTACTCATGGGGCAGCGAGCAGTACTTC. It yields the protein CASSYSWGSEQYF.

V gene TRBV5-1 combines with J gene TRBJ2-3; D is perhaps TRBD2 (6 bases). Germline assignment: CDR1 SGHRS and CDR2 YFSETQ. V was clipped by 1 base and J by 1 base, with 13 bases between them. The CDR3 runs 16 residues. CDR3 region: CASSLWGGEGTDTQYF. The CDR3 DNA sequence: TGCGCCAGCAGCTTGTGGGGCGGGGAAGGCACAGATACGCAGTATTTT.

The gene calls are TRBV7-9 and TRBJ2-3, with TRBD2 matching 8 bases. Losses at the gene ends were 3 bases for V and 7 bases for J; bases not matched to a gene: 18. Germline V gene lookup returns CDR1 SEHNR and CDR2 FQNEAQ (reference sequence). This CDR3 contains 18 residues. The chain's CDR3 is CASSFPPRLAGKAHTQYF. CDR3 DNA: TGTGCCAGCAGCTTTCCCCCCCGGTTAGCGGGAAAGGCTCATACGCAGTATTTT.

There are many counts of this clone. This chain uses TRBV11-2 with TRBJ1-2; 10 bases match TRBD1. CDR1 is SGHAT and CDR2 is FQNNGV in the germline V gene. With 4 bases clipped from V and 5 bases from J, the junction kept 7 bases outside the gene matches. CDR3 size: 15 residues. The CDR3 bases are TGTGCCAGCAGCTCCCTTAGACAGGGGGCATATGGCTACACCTTC. It is translated as CASSSLRQGAYGYTF.

The chain has TRBV2 and TRBJ1-5; 12 bases agree with TRBD1. Unmatched junction bases numbered 10, after V lost 4 bases and J lost 6 bases. Germline values: CDR1 SNHLY, CDR2 FYNNEI. This CDR3 is built from 17 residues. This chain's CDR3 is CASSAQMGQGATQPQHF. CDR3 nucleotides: TGTGCCAGCAGTGCTCAGATGGGACAGGGGGCCACTCAGCCCCAGCATTTT.

This chain connects TRBV6-5 to TRBJ2-7; no firm D call. Trimming cost V 0 bases and J 1 base, with 10 bases left between them. Per germline, CDR1 MNHEY and CDR2 SVGAGI. The CDR3 covers 15 residues. CDR3 nucleotides: TGTGCCAGCAGTTACTCACCTGAAGGGTCCTACGAGCAGTACTTC. Protein: CASSYSPEGSYEQYF.

The chain couples TRBV18 to TRBJ2-5; D remains unclear. With 6 bases removed from V and 2 bases from J, the gap between germline ends came to 13 bases. This CDR3 spans 14 amino acids. Germline CDR1 KGHSH, CDR2 LQKENI. The CDR3 sequence: CASSPEAKQETQYF. For the CDR3, the DNA is TGTGCCAGCTCTCCCGAAGCCAAGCAAGAGACCCAGTACTTC.

In its sample, this clone ranks as medium-sized (0.01 to 0.1%). The chain couples TRBV5-1 to TRBJ1-1; D is perhaps TRBD1 (5 bases). The CDR3 has 13 amino acids. CDR1 SGHRS and CDR2 YFSETQ come from the germline V gene. With 5 bases removed from V and 5 bases from J, the gap between germline ends came to 13 bases. This CDR3 reads CASSYGGTTEAFF. For the CDR3, the DNA is TGCGCCAGCAGTTACGGAGGGACGACTGAAGCTTTCTTT.

The chain carries TRBV9 and TRBJ1-2; a weak D match, TRBD1 (6 bases). V was trimmed by 4 bases and J by 4 bases, leaving 11 bases between them. The CDR3 covers 13 residues. Germline V CDR1 and CDR2: SGDLS, YYNGEE. Written as DNA, the CDR3 is TGTGCCAGCAGCTTACAGGGACTCTATGGCTACACCTTC. Encoded protein: CASSLQGLYGYTF.

The chain uses TRBV5-6 and TRBJ1-2; TRBD1 aligns across 7 bases. The V segment lost 2 bases and the J segment 1 base; nucleotides outside the gene matches: 5. The CDR3 is 15 residues long. Germline CDR1 reads SGHDT; CDR2 reads YYEEEE. In DNA, the CDR3 is TGTGCCAGCAGCTTCGGACAGGAAATTAACTATGGCTACACCTTC. It encodes CASSFGQEINYGYTF.

The gene calls are TRBV29-1 and TRBJ2-3; weak D call: TRBD2 (5 bases). The CDR3 loop spans 14 amino acids. V lost 4 bases, J lost 1 base, and 12 bases lay in between. Germline V gives CDR1 SQVTM, CDR2 ANQGSEA. The CDR3 nucleotides read TGCAGCGTTGCGACCGGGATGGGCACAGATACGCAGTATTTT. This sequence encodes CSVATGMGTDTQYF.

The genes are TRBV7-3 and TRBJ2-7; D may match TRBD1 or TRBD2 (5 bases each). Germline V gene lookup returns CDR1 SGHTA and CDR2 FQGTGA. This CDR3 has 16 amino acids. The V gene lost 2 bases and the J gene lost 4 bases, with 18 bases spanning the gap. The CDR3 here is CASSLLPGGPSYEQYF. Here the CDR3 DNA reads TGTGCCAGCAGCTTACTCCCTGGGGGACCATCTTACGAGCAGTACTTC.